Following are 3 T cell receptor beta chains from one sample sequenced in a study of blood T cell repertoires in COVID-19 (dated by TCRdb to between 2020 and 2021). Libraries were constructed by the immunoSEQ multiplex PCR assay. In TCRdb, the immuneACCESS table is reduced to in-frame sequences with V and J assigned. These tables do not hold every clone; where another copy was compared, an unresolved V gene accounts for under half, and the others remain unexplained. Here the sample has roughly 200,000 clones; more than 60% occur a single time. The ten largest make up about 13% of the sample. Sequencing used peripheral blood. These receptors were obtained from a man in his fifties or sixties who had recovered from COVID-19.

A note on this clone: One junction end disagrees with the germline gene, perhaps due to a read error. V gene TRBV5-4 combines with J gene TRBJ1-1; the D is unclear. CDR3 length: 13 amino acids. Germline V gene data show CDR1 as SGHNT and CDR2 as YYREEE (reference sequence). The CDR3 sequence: CASSQSAGSEAFF. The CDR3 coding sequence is TGTGCCAGCAGCCAATCAGCGGGGTCTGAGGCTTTCTTT. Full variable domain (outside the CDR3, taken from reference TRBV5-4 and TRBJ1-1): ETGVTQSPTHLIKTRGQQVTLRCSSQSGHNTVSWYQQALGQGPQFIFQYYREEENGRGNFPPRFSGLQFPNYSSELNVNALELDDSALYLCASSQSAGSEAFFGQGTRLTVV.

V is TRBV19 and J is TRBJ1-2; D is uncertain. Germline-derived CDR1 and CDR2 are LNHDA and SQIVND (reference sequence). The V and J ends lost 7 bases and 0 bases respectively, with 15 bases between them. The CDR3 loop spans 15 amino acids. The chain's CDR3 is CASTLGVDTNYGYTF. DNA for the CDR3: TGTGCCAGTACCCTCGGGGTGGATACTAACTATGGCTACACCTTC.

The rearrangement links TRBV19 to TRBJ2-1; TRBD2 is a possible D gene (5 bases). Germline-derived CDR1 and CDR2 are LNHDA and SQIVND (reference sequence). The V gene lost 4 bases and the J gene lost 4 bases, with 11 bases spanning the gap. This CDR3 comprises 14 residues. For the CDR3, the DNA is TGTGCCAGTAGTAGACCGAGGGATTACAATGAGCAGTTCTTC. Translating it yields CASSRPRDYNEQFF. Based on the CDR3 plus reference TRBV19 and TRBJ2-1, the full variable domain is DGGITQSPKYLFRKEGQNVTLSCEQNLNHDAMYWYRQDPGQGLRLIYYSQIVNDFQKGDIAEGYSVSREKKESFPLTVTSAQKNPTAFYLCASSRPRDYNEQFFGPGTRLTVL.